The 10 T cell receptor beta chains below come from one sample, sequenced in a study of T cell therapy after organ transplantation (dated by TCRdb to the late 2010s). The receptor library was made with the immunoSEQ multiplex PCR assay. In its TCRdb copy, this immuneACCESS table keeps in-frame sequences only and misses some clones. Where compared with another copy, unresolved V genes explain less than half of these, and the others have no known cause. Across this sample there are some 6,000 clones, with less than 80% seen only once. The ten largest account for about 28% of the sample. The time point label for this specimen denotes: 4-8 weeks after completion of therapy. These receptors' targets are unknown. The input for sequencing was CD8+ T cells from blood, taken after autologous CMV-specific T cell therapy. These receptors came from a human patient who had received a solid organ transplant and had CMV disease. Some T cells may be donor cells from the graft after a transplant.

The table lists this clone with a count of one. The V and J genes are TRBV19 and TRBJ2-7; D tentatively fits TRBD1 or TRBD2 (5 bases each). Trimming left V 5 bases short and J 6 bases short, with 17 bases between. Per the germline V gene, CDR1 is LNHDA and CDR2 is SQIVND (reference sequence). The CDR3 is 14 amino acids. The CDR3 bases are TGTGCCAGTAGTGTCGATAGAGGTGGGGGCGAGCAGTACTTC. Residues: CASSVDRGGGEQYF.

The chain carries TRBV7-9 and TRBJ2-7, with 8 nucleotides matching TRBD1. The J segment lost 5 bases and the V segment lost 8 bases, leaving 14 bases of the junction unmatched. The CDR3 extends over 15 amino acids. From germline, CDR1 is SEHNR and CDR2 FQNEAQ (reference sequence). CDR3 sequence: CASAGPPTGVDEQYF. The CDR3, as DNA: TGTGCCAGCGCGGGTCCCCCGACAGGGGTAGACGAGCAGTACTTC.

This clone was observed once. The CDR3 DNA sequence: TGTGCCAGCAGCCGGCGGGGGCTAGCGGGAGGATCCAATGAGCAGTTCTTC. Encoded protein: CASSRRGLAGGSNEQFF. This chain uses TRBV13 with TRBJ2-1, with 11 positions matching TRBD2. The junction had 12 bases not matched to a gene; V was cut back by 5 bases and J by 6 bases. The CDR3 spans 17 residues. CDR1 is PRHDT and CDR2 is FYEKMQ in the germline V gene (reference sequence). Full variable domain (remainder filled in from reference TRBV13 and TRBJ2-1): AAGVIQSPRHLIKEKRETATLKCYPIPRHDTVYWYQQGPGQDPQFLISFYEKMQSDKGSIPDRFSAQQFSDYHSELNMSSLELGDSALYFCASSRRGLAGGSNEQFFGPGTRLTVL.

This chain joins TRBV7-9 and TRBJ2-1; D unresolved. V was trimmed by 7 bases and J by 6 bases, leaving 13 bases between them. The germline CDR1 and CDR2 sequences are SEHNR and FQNEAQ (reference sequence). The CDR3 is 13 amino acids. The CDR3 is CASTPVLGNEQFF. The CDR3, as DNA: TGTGCCAGCACCCCTGTCTTGGGCAATGAGCAGTTCTTC.

This chain links TRBV19 with TRBJ2-7, with D possibly TRBD1 on 6 matching bases. The CDR3 length is 12 residues. Trimming left V 5 bases short and J 6 bases short, with 11 bases between. Per the germline V gene, CDR1 is LNHDA and CDR2 is SQIVND (reference sequence). Here the CDR3 reads CASSFTGFEQYF. The CDR3 DNA reads as TGTGCCAGTAGTTTTACAGGGTTCGAGCAGTACTTC.

This rearrangement joins TRBV6-4 to TRBJ2-3, with D uncertain. The germline V and J ends were trimmed by 3 bases and 0 bases, with 13 bases remaining between them. This CDR3 has 16 residues. Germline V gene data show CDR1 as MRHNA and CDR2 as SNTAGT. The CDR3, as DNA: TGTGCCAGCAGTGATTTTTACACCTCTAGCACAGATACGCAGTATTTT. Amino acids: CASSDFYTSSTDTQYF.

This chain uses TRBV6-5 with TRBJ2-7, with D perhaps TRBD2 (7 bases). Between the trimmed V and J ends, which lost 6 bases and 4 bases, there was a span of 19 bases. Per germline, CDR1 MNHEY and CDR2 SVGAGI. The CDR3 is 15 residues long. The CDR3, as DNA: TGTGCCAGCAGGAGGGGGGCGGGAGATTTGTACGAGCAGTACTTC. It yields the protein CASRRGAGDLYEQYF.

This clone is a singleton in its sample. The chain has TRBV11-2 and TRBJ2-7, with a weak D call TRBD2 (5 bases). CDR1 is SGHAT, CDR2 FQNNGV, per germline. The CDR3 spans 14 residues. V gave up 5 bases and J gave up 0 bases, with 11 bases separating them. CDR3 sequence (DNA): TGTGCCAGCAGCGTGAGCGGCAGCTCCTACGAGCAGTACTTC. Encoded protein: CASSVSGSSYEQYF. The full variable domain, completed using reference TRBV11-2 and TRBJ2-7, is EAGVAQSPRYKIIEKRQSVAFWCNPISGHATLYWYQQILGQGPKLLIQFQNNGVVDDSQLPKDRFSAERLKGVDSTLKIQPAKLEDSAVYLCASSVSGSSYEQYFGPGTRLTVT.

This chain links TRBV7-7 with TRBJ2-1, with D possibly TRBD2 on 5 matching bases. The V end was cut by 1 base, the J end by 7 bases, with 14 bases between. CDR1 and CDR2 from the germline V gene are SSHAT and FNYEAQ (reference sequence). The CDR3 is 15 amino acids. The CDR3: CASSLGLSARNEQFF. CDR3 in DNA: TGTGCCAGCAGCTTAGGGCTTAGCGCCCGTAATGAGCAGTTCTTC.

The chain couples TRBV9 to TRBJ2-1; possibly TRBD2 for D (5 bases). Between the trimmed V and J ends, which lost 2 bases and 7 bases, there was a span of 13 bases. Germline loops: CDR1 SGDLS, CDR2 YYNGEE. The CDR3 consists of 14 residues. The CDR3 region has the DNA TGTGCCAGCAGCGTCTGGGGTACGGGGAATGAGCAGTTCTTC. This translates into CASSVWGTGNEQFF.